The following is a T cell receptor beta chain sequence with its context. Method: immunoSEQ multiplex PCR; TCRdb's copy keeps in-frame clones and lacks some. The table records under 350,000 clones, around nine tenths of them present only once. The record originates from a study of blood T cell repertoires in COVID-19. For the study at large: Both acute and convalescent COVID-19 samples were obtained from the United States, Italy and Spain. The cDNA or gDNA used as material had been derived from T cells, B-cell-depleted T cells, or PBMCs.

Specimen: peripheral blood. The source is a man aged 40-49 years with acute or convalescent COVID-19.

The CDR3 reads CASSPTGPTEAFF. DNA of the CDR3: TGTGCCAGCTCACCGACAGGGCCCACTGAAGCTTTCTTT. This sequence joins TRBV18 and TRBJ1-1; 7 nucleotides line up with TRBD1. Germline V gives CDR1 KGHSH, CDR2 LQKENI. The CDR3 consists of 13 residues. Losses at the gene ends were 3 bases for V and 4 bases for J; bases not matched to a gene: 2.